These 22 T cell receptor beta chains were all obtained from the same sample, sequenced in a study of cytomegalovirus exposure and HLA in healthy donors (dated by TCRdb to the late 2010s). The library came from the immunoSEQ multiplex PCR assay. For the multiplex PCR, a mixture combining 60 forward primers for TCR Vbeta segments and 13 reverse primers for TCR Jbeta segments was used. TCRdb re-hosts the immuneACCESS table, in-frame sequences only. Its copies lack some clones; in the studies checked, an unresolved V gene accounts for under half of them, and the cause for the rest is not known. The sample yields roughly 150,000 clones; 75% to 90% were counted once. Jointly, the top ten make up over 2% of the sample. The sample taken for sequencing was PBMCs. These receptor sequences come from a male donor in good health and CMV-seronegative.

This sequence joins TRBV2 and TRBJ2-1; 14 nucleotides line up with TRBD2. The germline gives CDR1 SNHLY, CDR2 FYNNEI. The ends lost 5 bases at V and 0 bases at J; junction bases unmatched: 9. This CDR3 has 19 residues. The CDR3 DNA follows: TGTGCCAGCAGTCCTAGACTAGCGGGGGGGACGAGCTCCTACAATGAGCAGTTCTTC. It translates to CASSPRLAGGTSSYNEQFF.

This chain joins TRBV7-2 and TRBJ1-1; tentative D call: TRBD1 (5 bases). V was cut by 4 bases and J by 0 bases, with 9 bases left in between. CDR1 SGHTA and CDR2 FQGNSA come from the germline V gene. The CDR3 extends over 14 amino acids. CDR3 residues: CASSYTGMNTEAFF. In nucleotides, the CDR3 is TGTGCCAGCAGCTATACAGGCATGAACACTGAAGCTTTCTTT.

V gene TRBV10-3 combines with J gene TRBJ2-1; 8 bases align to TRBD1. CDR1 is ENHRY, CDR2 SYGVKD, per germline. V was pared by 0 bases and J by 9 bases, with 4 bases of the junction left unmatched. CDR3 length equals 14 residues. The CDR3 reads CAISESTGQGEQFF. The CDR3 nucleotides read TGTGCCATCAGTGAGTCTACCGGACAGGGTGAGCAGTTCTTC.

This chain links TRBV7-9 with TRBJ1-2; D may be TRBD1 (5 bases). This CDR3 is built from 14 residues. Trimming shortened V by 1 base and J by 5 bases, and 11 bases separated the two germline ends. Germline CDR1 and CDR2: SEHNR and FQNEAQ (reference sequence). This chain's CDR3 is CASSLGSPGYGYTF. CDR3 bases: TGTGCCAGCAGCTTAGGGTCTCCAGGGTATGGCTACACCTTC.

V gene TRBV19 combines with J gene TRBJ2-7; D is unresolved. V lost 0 bases and J lost 3, with 12 bases in between. Per germline, CDR1 LNHDA and CDR2 SQIVND (reference sequence). The CDR3 has 15 residues. CDR3 coding DNA: TGTGCCAGTAGTATAGACCCCGCCAGGTACTACGAGCAGTACTTC. Protein product: CASSIDPARYYEQYF. The full variable domain, in which reference TRBV19 and TRBJ2-7 provide the parts outside the CDR3, is DGGITQSPKYLFRKEGQNVTLSCEQNLNHDAMYWYRQDPGQGLRLIYYSQIVNDFQKGDIAEGYSVSREKKESFPLTVTSAQKNPTAFYLCASSIDPARYYEQYFGPGTRLTVT.

A single count supports this clone. The rearrangement uses TRBV6-5 and TRBJ2-1, with 7 positions matching TRBD1. V dropped 2 bases and J dropped 9; count of bases not matched to a gene: 7. The CDR3 is 14 residues long. Germline V CDR1 and CDR2: MNHEY, SVGAGI. The CDR3 DNA reads TGTGCCAGCAGTTACGACAGGGTAGAGAGTGAGCAGTTCTTC. This translates into CASSYDRVESEQFF.

In DNA form, the CDR3 reads TGTGCCAGCAGCGTCTTCGGGGGACCAGATACGCAGTATTTT. Protein: CASSVFGGPDTQYF. The chain carries TRBV5-4 and TRBJ2-3; a weak D match, TRBD2 (6 bases). The CDR3 is 14 residues long. Germline V gene data show CDR1 as SGHNT and CDR2 as YYREEE (reference sequence). V shed 4 bases and J shed 4 bases, with 13 bases lying between them.

The gene calls are TRBV6-5 and TRBJ1-6; TRBD1 is a possible D gene (6 bases). Between the trimmed V and J ends, which lost 6 bases and 2 bases, there was a span of 11 bases. The CDR3 runs to 15 residues. CDR1 MNHEY and CDR2 SVGAGI come from the germline V gene. The CDR3 protein is CASRRQATYNSPLHF. The CDR3 DNA reads TGTGCCAGCAGACGACAGGCAACCTATAATTCACCCCTCCACTTT.

The chain joins TRBV5-4 to TRBJ2-3, with D maybe TRBD1 (6 bases). The length of the CDR3 is 15 residues. Germline V CDR1 and CDR2: SGHNT, YYREEE (reference sequence). V dropped 3 bases and J dropped 1 base, with 12 bases sitting between them. Written as DNA, the CDR3 is TGTGCCAGCAGCTATAATAACAGGGGCACAGATACGCAGTATTTT. Protein sequence: CASSYNNRGTDTQYF.

This chain connects TRBV10-1 to TRBJ2-3, with a weak D call TRBD1 (5 bases). Germline lookup yields CDR1 WNHNN and CDR2 SYGVQD (reference sequence). V shed 6 bases and J shed 0 bases, with 13 bases lying between them. This CDR3 region has 15 residues. The CDR3 here is CASSGHTASTDTQYF. CDR3 nucleotides: TGCGCCAGCAGCGGACATACTGCTAGCACAGATACGCAGTATTTT.

About this clone: This specimen includes other DNA sequences encoding the same CDR3. The gene calls are TRBV5-1 and TRBJ2-7; 8 positions agree with TRBD1. From germline, CDR1 is SGHRS and CDR2 YFSETQ. The V segment lost 8 bases and the J segment 5 bases; nucleotides outside the gene matches: 21. The CDR3 has 17 residues. The CDR3 loop reads CASSPIRTGTVQDEQYF. CDR3 coding DNA: TGCGCCAGTAGCCCCATCCGGACAGGGACCGTCCAGGACGAGCAGTACTTC.

The V and J genes are TRBV2 and TRBJ2-7; D is ambiguous. The V gene lost 6 bases and the J gene lost 1 base, with 7 bases spanning the gap. CDR3 length: 12 residues. The germline V gene encodes CDR1 SNHLY and CDR2 FYNNEI. Here the CDR3 reads CASRALSYEQYF. CDR3 DNA: TGTGCCAGCAGGGCCCTTTCCTACGAGCAGTACTTC.

This chain uses TRBV7-9 with TRBJ1-4, with TRBD1 matching 7 bases. J was trimmed by 5 bases and V by 6 bases; bases with no gene match: 6. From germline, CDR1 is SEHNR and CDR2 FQNEAQ (reference sequence). The length of the CDR3 is 14 residues. The CDR3 protein is CASRETGANEKLFF. The CDR3 DNA reads TGTGCCAGCAGGGAAACAGGGGCGAATGAAAAACTGTTTTTT. The variable domain in full, completed from reference TRBV7-9 and TRBJ1-4, reads DTGVSQNPRHKITKRGQNVTFRCDPISEHNRLYWYRQTLGQGPEFLTYFQNEAQLEKSRLLSDRFSAERPKGSFSTLEIQRTEQGDSAMYLCASRETGANEKLFFGSGTQLSVL.

This clone was seen only once. The chain is built from TRBV5-1 and TRBJ1-5; D call uncertain. The V and J ends lost 0 bases and 7 bases respectively, with 8 bases between them. There are 13 residues in the CDR3. Germline lookup yields CDR1 SGHRS and CDR2 YFSETQ. CDR3 nucleotides: TGCGCCAGCAGCTTGGGAGCGGAGCAGCCCCAGCATTTT. Its translation: CASSLGAEQPQHF.

This clone was seen a few times. DNA for the CDR3: TGTGCCAGCAGCTTCGACAACAGGGGAAGTAATGAAAAACTGTTTTTT. Translating gives CASSFDNRGSNEKLFF. The V gene is TRBV7-9, the J gene TRBJ1-4, with 7 bases aligning to TRBD1. The CDR3 is 16 residues long. Germline assignment: CDR1 SEHNR and CDR2 FQNEAQ (reference sequence). J gave up 4 bases and V 3 bases, and 8 bases lay outside the gene matches. The variable domain in full, with the rest retrieved from reference TRBV7-9 and TRBJ1-4, is DTGVSQNPRHKITKRGQNVTFRCDPISEHNRLYWYRQTLGQGPEFLTYFQNEAQLEKSRLLSDRFSAERPKGSFSTLEIQRTEQGDSAMYLCASSFDNRGSNEKLFFGSGTQLSVL.

This chain joins TRBV5-1 and TRBJ2-5, with TRBD2 matching 8 bases. With 1 base clipped from V and 2 bases from J, the junction kept 4 bases outside the gene matches. CDR1 and CDR2 (germline): SGHRS, YFSETQ. The CDR3 extends over 15 amino acids. Here the CDR3 reads CASSLTGGSQETQYF. The DNA of the CDR3 is TGCGCCAGCAGCTTGACGGGGGGGTCTCAAGAGACCCAGTACTTC. Together with reference TRBV5-1 and TRBJ2-5, the CDR3 gives the full variable domain: KAGVTQTPRYLIKTRGQQVTLSCSPISGHRSVSWYQQTPGQGLQFLFEYFSETQRNKGNFPGRFSGRQFSNSRSEMNVSTLELGDSALYLCASSLTGGSQETQYFGPGTRLLVL.

This clone was observed a single time. The J gene is TRBJ1-2, the V gene TRBV5-4; D is possibly TRBD1 (5 bases). CDR1 and CDR2 from the germline V gene are SGHNT and YYREEE (reference sequence). V was shortened by 4 bases and J by 6 bases, with 13 bases between the two germline ends. This CDR3 is built from 13 residues. The CDR3 here is CASSRVGGDGYTF. As DNA, the CDR3 is TGTGCCAGCAGCCGGGTGGGAGGGGATGGCTACACCTTC.

The rearrangement links TRBV6-5 to TRBJ2-1, with 9 bases that match TRBD1. Germline V gene sequence: CDR1 MNHEY, CDR2 SVGAGI. The CDR3 is 15 amino acids. V trimming: 6 bases; J trimming: 9 bases; junction bases outside the gene matches: 12. The CDR3 DNA sequence: TGTGCCAGCAGCCAGAACCCCGGGACAGGGCCTGAGCAGTTCTTC. Its translation is CASSQNPGTGPEQFF.

This chain links TRBV4-3 with TRBJ1-1, with D unresolved. V lost 0 bases and J 4 bases, leaving 18 bases between the germline ends. Germline CDR1 and CDR2: LGHNA and YSLEER. This CDR3 comprises 17 residues. The CDR3 spells CASSQDVSVIWSTEAFF. CDR3 nucleotide sequence: TGCGCCAGCAGCCAAGATGTCTCGGTGATATGGAGCACTGAAGCTTTCTTT.

The CDR3 loop is CASSYRDRNYEQYF. The CDR3 DNA is TGTGCCAGCAGTTACCGGGACAGAAACTACGAGCAGTACTTC. The chain employs TRBV6-5 and TRBJ2-7; 7 bases map to TRBD1. Losses at the gene ends were 2 bases for V and 3 bases for J; bases not matched to a gene: 4. The germline CDR1 and CDR2 sequences are MNHEY and SVGAGI. The CDR3 is made up of 14 amino acids.

The CDR3 loop reads CASSEGGAGEKLFF. CDR3 DNA: TGTGCCAGCAGCGAGGGGGGGGCTGGTGAAAAACTGTTTTTT. The genes are TRBV25-1 and TRBJ1-4; D might be TRBD1 (6 bases). The ends were cut back, 6 bases at V and 7 bases at J, with 15 bases in the middle. The germline gives CDR1 MGHDK, CDR2 SYGVNS. The CDR3 has 14 residues.

V and J are TRBV5-6 and TRBJ1-4; D perhaps matches TRBD1 (5 bases). This CDR3 region has 13 residues. Germline CDR1 is SGHDT and CDR2 is YYEEEE. Trimming removed 6 bases at V and 6 bases at J, with 12 bases between. CDR3 sequence reads: CASTQGMDEKLFF. In DNA form, the CDR3 reads TGTGCCAGCACTCAGGGAATGGATGAAAAACTGTTTTTT.